Listed below are T cell receptor beta chains from one sample, sequenced in a study of T cell responses to AZD1222 COVID-19 vaccine. Assay used: immunoSEQ multiplex PCR; TCRdb lists only in-frame clones, some missing. The data hold about 110,000 clones, with around 92% observed a single time. The sequences come from peripheral blood, collected 28 days after the second AZD1222 dose. These receptors all stem from an adult who received the AZD1222 COVID-19 vaccine. The CDR3 runs from the conserved cysteine through the conserved F or W. The D gene is left open where the match is weak. The size field is filled for only some rows; it gives once, few, many or a size class.

.	.	TRBV19	TRBJ1-3	TGTGCCAGTACTCTAACAAGTGGCCTTACCACTGGAAACACCATATATTTT	CASTLTSGLTTGNTIYF
.	.	TRBV3-1/TRBV3-2	TRBJ2-5	TGTGCCAGCAGCCATGGGCCAACGGGGGTAGAGACCCAGTACTTC	CASSHGPTGVETQYF
TRBD1	once	TRBV5-6	TRBJ1-2	TGTGCCAGCACCTCGGACAGGGACGGCTACATCTTC	CASTSDRDGYIF
TRBD2	.	TRBV6-4	TRBJ2-1	TGTGCCAGCAGTGACTCAGCGGGAGCGGTGAATGAGCAGTTCTTC	CASSDSAGAVNEQFF
.	.	TRBV5-4	TRBJ1-3	TGTGCCAGCAGCCTTAGTAGGACTGGAAACACCATATATTTT	CASSLSRTGNTIYF
.	.	TRBV21-1	TRBJ1-5	TGTGCCAGCAGCAAAAGGGACAGACCTAGCAATCAGCCCCAGCATTTT	CASSKRDRPSNQPQHF
.	.	TRBV7-9	TRBJ2-7	TGTGCCAGCAGCCAACCGAATATTCAGGGCTACGAGCAGTACTTC	CASSQPNIQGYEQYF
TRBD1	.	TRBV7-6	TRBJ2-7	TGTGCCAGCAGCTTTAAGGGACAGGGGGCAGGCGAGCAGTACTTC	CASSFKGQGAGEQYF
.	.	TRBV27	TRBJ1-1	TGTGCCAGCAGGCAAACAGGGACTAAGTTCATGAACACTGAAGCTTTCTTT	CASRQTGTKFMNTEAFF
.	.	TRBV2	TRBJ2-5	TGTGCCAGCACCCCACTGCGGGAGACCCAGTACTTC	CASTPLRETQYF
TRBD1	.	TRBV5-1	TRBJ1-1	TGCGCCAGCAGCTTGGGGGACAGTCGGGCCGAAGCTTTCTTT	CASSLGDSRAEAFF
.	.	TRBV19	TRBJ2-2	TGTGCCAGTAGTATAACCAACAGGGTGAACGGGGAGCTGTTTTTT	CASSITNRVNGELFF
TRBD2	.	TRBV6-6	TRBJ2-5	TGTGCCAGCAGCAACGGTATGGCGGGAGTTCCAGAGACCCAGTACTTC	CASSNGMAGVPETQYF
TRBD1	.	TRBV5-5	TRBJ1-5	TGTGCCAGCAGCAAAGCCGGGACAGGCTCAGATCAGCCCCAGCATTTT	CASSKAGTGSDQPQHF
.	.	TRBV5-4	TRBJ1-1	TGTGCCAGCAGCCCAACCGTGGGGCTTGGCGCCACTGAAGCTTTCTTT	CASSPTVGLGATEAFF
.	once	TRBV29-1	TRBJ1-1	TGCAGCGTTAAAGGGGTGAACACTGAAGCTTTCTTT	CSVKGVNTEAFF
.	.	TRBV19	TRBJ1-1	TGTGCCAGTAGTATAGATCGGCGACAGCAAGCTTTCTTT	CASSIDRRQQAFF